The rows below give T cell receptor beta chains drawn from one sample of a study of blood T cell repertoires in COVID-19. TCRdb's table, derived via immunoSEQ multiplex PCR, lists solely in-frame clones and lacks some. The data contain approximately 200,000 clones, nearly 85% of them singletons. Sequencing input: peripheral blood. The receptors shown here come from a woman between 25 and 40 years old with acute or convalescent COVID-19. Each CDR3 is given with its conserved first and last residue. A D gene is named only where the DNA matches it firmly. Where a row states a size, it is once, few, many or the class of an expanded clone; other rows omit it.

j_call | v_call | d_call | clone_size | cdr3_aa | cdr3_nt
TRBJ2-7 | TRBV5-1 | . | . | CASSPRKMGGEQYF | TGCGCCAGCAGCCCCCGCAAGATGGGAGGCGAGCAGTACTTC
TRBJ1-1 | TRBV4-2 | TRBD1 | . | CASAETGGRTEAFF | TGTGCCAGCGCAGAAACAGGGGGCCGGACTGAAGCTTTCTTT
TRBJ2-7 | TRBV3-1/TRBV3-2 | . | . | CASSQGTSYEQYF | TGTGCCAGCAGCCAGGGGACTTCCTACGAGCAGTACTTC
TRBJ1-2 | TRBV3-1/TRBV3-2 | . | . | CASSQDSYGYTF | TGTGCCAGCAGCCAAGACTCCTATGGCTACACCTTC
TRBJ1-4 | TRBV11-2 | . | . | CASSSGARASNEKLFF | TGTGCCAGCAGCTCTGGGGCCAGGGCGTCTAATGAAAAACTGTTTTTT
TRBJ2-1 | TRBV9 | . | . | CASSGGVRSNEQFF | TGTGCCAGCAGCGGGGGAGTCCGCTCGAATGAGCAGTTCTTC
TRBJ2-2 | TRBV5-1 | TRBD1 | once | CASSTGQGAHFTGELFF | TGCGCCAGCAGCACGGGACAGGGGGCGCATTTCACCGGGGAGCTGTTTTTT
TRBJ1-2 | TRBV19 | . | . | CASNPGSPSGYTF | TGTGCCAGTAACCCCGGGTCCCCGAGCGGCTACACCTTC
TRBJ1-2 | TRBV14 | TRBD1 | . | CASSQDRRQGAEINYGYTF | TGTGCCAGCAGCCAAGATAGGAGACAGGGGGCTGAAATTAACTATGGCTACACCTTC
TRBJ1-2 | TRBV7-2 | TRBD1 | . | CASRPTGGARYYGYTF | TGTGCCAGCAGACCCACAGGGGGCGCAAGGTACTATGGCTACACCTTC
TRBJ1-2 | TRBV2 | TRBD1 | once | CASRTGQGYGYTF | TGTGCCAGCCGAACGGGACAGGGGTATGGCTACACCTTC
TRBJ2-1 | TRBV5-1 | . | . | CASRAASSYSYNEQFF | TGCGCCAGCCGCGCAGCTAGCTCATACTCCTACAATGAGCAGTTCTTC
TRBJ2-5 | TRBV2 | TRBD2 | few | CASRPSGGAGSETQYF | TGTGCCAGCAGACCCAGCGGGGGGGCCGGTTCAGAGACCCAGTACTTC
TRBJ2-7 | TRBV6-1 | . | . | CASSEGSAGRSYEQYF | TGTGCCAGCAGTGAAGGCTCGGCGGGACGGTCCTACGAGCAGTACTTC
TRBJ2-4 | TRBV28 | TRBD1 | few | CASSPVDRAAKNIQYF | TGTGCCAGCAGCCCAGTCGACAGGGCCGCCAAAAACATTCAGTACTTC
TRBJ2-7 | TRBV7-2 | . | . | CASSLAPATGRGEQYF | TGTGCCAGCAGCTTAGCGCCCGCGACAGGTCGGGGAGAGCAGTACTTC
TRBJ1-1 | TRBV2 | TRBD1 | once | CASRGLDRVRTEAFF | TGTGCCAGCAGGGGCCTAGACAGGGTTCGGACTGAAGCTTTCTTT
TRBJ1-1 | TRBV5-1 | . | . | CASSSNLRGTEAFF | TGCGCCAGCAGCTCGAATTTGAGAGGCACTGAAGCTTTCTTT
TRBJ2-5 | TRBV19 | . | . | CASSISGGETQYF | TGTGCCAGTAGTATATCAGGGGGGGAGACCCAGTACTTC
TRBJ2-2 | TRBV24-1 | . | . | CATRPGQNTGELFF | TGTGCCACCAGACCGGGACAAAACACCGGGGAGCTGTTTTTT
TRBJ2-7 | TRBV12-3/TRBV12-4 | . | . | CASSLEQAYEQYF | TGTGCCAGCAGTTTAGAACAGGCCTACGAGCAGTACTTC
TRBJ2-3 | TRBV18 | . | . | CASSPSRDSPRDTQYF | TGTGCCAGCTCACCTAGCCGGGACTCCCCCAGAGATACGCAGTATTTT
TRBJ2-7 | TRBV20-1 | TRBD2 | many | CSASTAAGAYEQYF | TGCAGTGCTAGTACCGCAGCGGGAGCCTACGAGCAGTACTTC
TRBJ1-5 | TRBV12-3/TRBV12-4 | TRBD1 | . | CASTQGAGQPQHF | TGTGCCAGCACCCAGGGGGCAGGTCAGCCCCAGCATTTT
TRBJ2-5 | TRBV5-1 | . | few | CASSLGSGYPTQYF | TGCGCCAGCAGCTTGGGTTCGGGGTATCCGACCCAGTACTTC
TRBJ2-5 | TRBV29-1 | . | . | CSARDGGRETQYF | TGCAGCGCCCGGGACGGAGGGCGAGAGACCCAGTACTTC
TRBJ1-3 | TRBV7-6 | . | . | CASSLGHSGNTIYF | TGTGCCAGCAGTCTCGGACACTCTGGAAACACCATATATTTT
TRBJ1-2 | TRBV7-9 | . | once | CASSAPVANYGYTF | TGTGCCAGCAGCGCACCGGTAGCTAACTATGGCTACACCTTC
TRBJ1-4 | TRBV28 | . | once | CASSLLGAQGEKLFF | TGTGCCAGCAGTTTATTGGGGGCGCAAGGTGAAAAACTGTTTTTT
TRBJ2-7 | TRBV6-6 | . | . | CASSYMDSPYEQYF | TGTGCCAGCAGTTACATGGACAGCCCCTACGAGCAGTACTTC
TRBJ1-4 | TRBV5-5 | TRBD1 | . | CASSFRDRRNEKLFF | TGTGCCAGCAGCTTTAGGGACAGACGTAATGAAAAACTGTTTTTT
TRBJ2-1 | TRBV11-3 | TRBD2 | . | CASSNRLAGGSSYNEQFF | TGTGCCAGCAGCAACCGACTAGCGGGAGGCAGCTCCTACAATGAGCAGTTCTTC
TRBJ1-3 | TRBV5-4 | . | . | CASTKAEGRRNTIYF | TGTGCCAGCACCAAAGCGGAGGGACGAAGGAACACCATATATTTT
TRBJ2-1 | TRBV29-1 | TRBD2 | . | CSVNPSGRAYNEQFF | TGCAGCGTCAACCCTAGCGGGAGAGCGTACAATGAGCAGTTCTTC
TRBJ2-1 | TRBV27 | TRBD1 | . | CASSKDRDIEQFF | TGTGCCAGCAGCAAGGACAGGGATATTGAGCAGTTCTTC
TRBJ2-5 | TRBV6-4 | . | . | CASSATVQETQYF | TGTGCCAGCAGTGCGACAGTCCAAGAGACCCAGTACTTC
TRBJ2-1 | TRBV24-1 | TRBD2 | . | CATSDRPSRREGNEQFF | TGTGCCACCAGTGACCGCCCGAGTCGGCGGGAGGGAAATGAGCAGTTCTTC
TRBJ2-5 | TRBV5-1 | . | . | CASSLQGIEETQYF | TGCGCCAGCAGCTTACAGGGAATCGAAGAGACCCAGTACTTC
TRBJ1-5 | TRBV6-2/TRBV6-3 | . | . | CASSYEDTYQPQHF | TGTGCCAGCAGTTACGAAGATACTTATCAACCCCAGCATTTT